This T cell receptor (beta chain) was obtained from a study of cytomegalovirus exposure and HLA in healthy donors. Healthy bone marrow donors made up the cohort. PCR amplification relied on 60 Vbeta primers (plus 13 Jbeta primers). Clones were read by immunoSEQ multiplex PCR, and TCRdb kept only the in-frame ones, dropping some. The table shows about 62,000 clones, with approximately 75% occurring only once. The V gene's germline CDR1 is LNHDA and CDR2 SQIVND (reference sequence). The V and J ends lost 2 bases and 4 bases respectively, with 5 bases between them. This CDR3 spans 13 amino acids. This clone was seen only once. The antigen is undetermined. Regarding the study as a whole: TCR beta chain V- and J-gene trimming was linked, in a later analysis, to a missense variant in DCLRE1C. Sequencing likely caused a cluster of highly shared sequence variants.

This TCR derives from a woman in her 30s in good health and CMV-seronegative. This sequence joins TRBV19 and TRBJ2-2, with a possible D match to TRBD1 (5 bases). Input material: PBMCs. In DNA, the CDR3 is TGTGCCAGTAGTATACAGGGCACCGGGGAGCTGTTTTTT. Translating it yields CASSIQGTGELFF. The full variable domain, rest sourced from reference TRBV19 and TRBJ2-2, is DGGITQSPKYLFRKEGQNVTLSCEQNLNHDAMYWYRQDPGQGLRLIYYSQIVNDFQKGDIAEGYSVSREKKESFPLTVTSAQKNPTAFYLCASSIQGTGELFFGEGSRLTVL.